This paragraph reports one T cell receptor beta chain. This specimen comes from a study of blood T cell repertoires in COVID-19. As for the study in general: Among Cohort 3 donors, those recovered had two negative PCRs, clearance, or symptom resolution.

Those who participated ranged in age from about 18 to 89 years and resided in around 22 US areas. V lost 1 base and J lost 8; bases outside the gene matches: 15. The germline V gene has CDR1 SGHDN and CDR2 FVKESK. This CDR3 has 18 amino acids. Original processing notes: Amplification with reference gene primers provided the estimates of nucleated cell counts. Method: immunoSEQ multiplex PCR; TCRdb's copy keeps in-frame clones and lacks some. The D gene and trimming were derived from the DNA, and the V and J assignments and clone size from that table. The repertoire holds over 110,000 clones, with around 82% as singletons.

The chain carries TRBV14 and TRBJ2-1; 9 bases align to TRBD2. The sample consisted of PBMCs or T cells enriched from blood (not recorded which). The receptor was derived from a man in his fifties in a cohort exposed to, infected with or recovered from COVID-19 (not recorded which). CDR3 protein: CASSQVTPSAGGAHEQFF. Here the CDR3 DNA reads TGTGCCAGCAGCCAAGTAACACCTTCCGCGGGGGGGGCCCATGAGCAGTTCTTC.